One sample yielded the 2 T cell receptor beta chains listed below, sequenced in a study of blood T cell repertoires in COVID-19. Produced via immunoSEQ multiplex PCR; TCRdb's table is partial and in-frame only. The table records 400,000 to 450,000 clones, 86% of them present only once. The source material was peripheral blood. Source of these receptors: a woman younger than 45 with active or convalescent COVID-19.

In its sample, this clone was seen once. The chain joins TRBV5-5 to TRBJ2-1; maybe TRBD2 (6 bases). V lost 3 bases, J lost 4 bases, and 8 bases lay in between. There are 13 residues in the CDR3. CDR1 and CDR2 (germline): SGHKS, YYEKEE (reference sequence). In nucleotides, the CDR3 is TGTGCCAGCAGCTCGGGACTTTACAATGAGCAGTTCTTC. Protein product: CASSSGLYNEQFF.

This chain uses TRBV6-5 with TRBJ2-7, with 7 nucleotides matching TRBD1. Looked up from germline, CDR1 is MNHEY and CDR2 is SVGAGI. This CDR3 region has 15 residues. V dropped 6 bases and J dropped 1; count of bases not matched to a gene: 9. The CDR3 is CASRSDRQKSYEQYF. The DNA for the CDR3 is TGTGCCAGCAGATCGGACAGGCAAAAATCCTACGAGCAGTACTTC.